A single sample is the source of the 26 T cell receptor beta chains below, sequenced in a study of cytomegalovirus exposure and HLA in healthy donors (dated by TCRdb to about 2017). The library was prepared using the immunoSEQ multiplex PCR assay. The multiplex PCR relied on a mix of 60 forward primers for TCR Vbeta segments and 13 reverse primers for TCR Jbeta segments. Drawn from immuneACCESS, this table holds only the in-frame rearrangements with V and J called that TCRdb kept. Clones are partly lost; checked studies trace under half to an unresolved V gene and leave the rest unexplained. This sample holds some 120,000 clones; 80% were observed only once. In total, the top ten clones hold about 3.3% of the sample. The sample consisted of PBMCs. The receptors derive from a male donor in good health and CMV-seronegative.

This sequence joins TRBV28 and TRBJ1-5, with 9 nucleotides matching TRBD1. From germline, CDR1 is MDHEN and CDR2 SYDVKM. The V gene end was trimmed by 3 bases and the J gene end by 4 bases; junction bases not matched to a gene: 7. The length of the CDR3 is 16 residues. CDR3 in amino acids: CASSFGDRAENQPQHF. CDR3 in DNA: TGTGCCAGCAGTTTTGGGGACAGGGCCGAAAATCAGCCCCAGCATTTT. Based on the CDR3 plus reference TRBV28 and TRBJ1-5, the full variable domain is DVKVTQSSRYLVKRTGEKVFLECVQDMDHENMFWYRQDPGLGLRLIYFSYDVKMKEKGDIPEGYSVSREKKERFSLILESASTNQTSMYLCASSFGDRAENQPQHFGDGTRLSIL.

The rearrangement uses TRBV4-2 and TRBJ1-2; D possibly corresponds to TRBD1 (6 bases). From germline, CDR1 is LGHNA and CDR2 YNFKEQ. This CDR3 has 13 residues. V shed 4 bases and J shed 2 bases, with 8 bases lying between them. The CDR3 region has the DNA TGTGCCAGCAGCCTCCAGGGGAACTATGGCTACACCTTC. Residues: CASSLQGNYGYTF.

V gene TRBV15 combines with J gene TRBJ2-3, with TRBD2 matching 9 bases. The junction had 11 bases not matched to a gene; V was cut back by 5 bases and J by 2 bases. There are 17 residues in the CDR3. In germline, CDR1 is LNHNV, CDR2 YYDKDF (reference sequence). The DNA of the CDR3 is TGTGCCACCAGCCGGCCGGCGGGAGGGCCTGTCACAGATACGCAGTATTTT. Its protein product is CATSRPAGGPVTDTQYF.

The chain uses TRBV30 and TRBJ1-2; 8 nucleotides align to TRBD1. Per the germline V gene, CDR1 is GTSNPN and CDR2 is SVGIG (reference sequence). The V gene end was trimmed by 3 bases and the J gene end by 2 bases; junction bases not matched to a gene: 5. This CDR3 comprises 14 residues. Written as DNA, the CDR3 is TGTGCCTGGAGCGGACAGGGACCAAACTATGGCTACACCTTC. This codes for CAWSGQGPNYGYTF.

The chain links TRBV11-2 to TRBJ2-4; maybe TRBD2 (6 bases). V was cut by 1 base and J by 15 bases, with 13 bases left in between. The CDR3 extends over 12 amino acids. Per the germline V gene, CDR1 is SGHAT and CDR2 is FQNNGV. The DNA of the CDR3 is TGTGCCAGCAGCTTAGTGGGCGGGGTGGGGTACTTC. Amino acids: CASSLVGGVGYF.

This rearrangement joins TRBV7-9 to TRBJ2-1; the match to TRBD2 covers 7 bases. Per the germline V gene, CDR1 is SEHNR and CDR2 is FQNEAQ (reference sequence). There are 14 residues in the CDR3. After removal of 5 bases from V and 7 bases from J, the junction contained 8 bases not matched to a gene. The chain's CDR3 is CASSLIAGLNEQFF. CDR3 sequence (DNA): TGTGCCAGCAGCCTGATAGCGGGCCTAAATGAGCAGTTCTTC.

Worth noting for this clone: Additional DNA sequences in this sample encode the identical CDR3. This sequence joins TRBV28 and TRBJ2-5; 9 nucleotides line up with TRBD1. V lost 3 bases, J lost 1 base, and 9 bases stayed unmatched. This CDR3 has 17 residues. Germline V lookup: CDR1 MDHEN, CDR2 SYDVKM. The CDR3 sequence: CASSLNLGQGPQETQYF. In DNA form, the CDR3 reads TGTGCCAGCAGTTTGAATCTGGGACAGGGCCCCCAAGAGACCCAGTACTTC. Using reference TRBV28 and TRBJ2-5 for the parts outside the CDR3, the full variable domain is DVKVTQSSRYLVKRTGEKVFLECVQDMDHENMFWYRQDPGLGLRLIYFSYDVKMKEKGDIPEGYSVSREKKERFSLILESASTNQTSMYLCASSLNLGQGPQETQYFGPGTRLLVL.

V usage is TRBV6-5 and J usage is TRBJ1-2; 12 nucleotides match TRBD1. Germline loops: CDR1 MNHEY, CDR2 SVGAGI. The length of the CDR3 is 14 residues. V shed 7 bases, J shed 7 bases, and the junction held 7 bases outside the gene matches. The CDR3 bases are TGTGCCAGCACCAGGGGACAGGGGGCGCCTGGCTACACCTTC. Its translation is CASTRGQGAPGYTF.

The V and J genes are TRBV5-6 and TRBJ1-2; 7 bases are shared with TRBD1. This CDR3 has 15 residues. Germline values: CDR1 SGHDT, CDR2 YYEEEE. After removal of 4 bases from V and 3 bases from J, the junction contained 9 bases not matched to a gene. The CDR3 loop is CASSAVTGEYYGYTF. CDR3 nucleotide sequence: TGTGCCAGCAGCGCGGTTACAGGGGAATACTATGGCTACACCTTC.

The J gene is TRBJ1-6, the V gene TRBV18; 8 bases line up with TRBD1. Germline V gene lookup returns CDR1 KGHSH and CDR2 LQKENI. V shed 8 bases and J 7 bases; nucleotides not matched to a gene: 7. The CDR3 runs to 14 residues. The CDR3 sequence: CASTRDRLNSPLHF. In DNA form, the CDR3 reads TGTGCCAGCACTCGGGACAGGTTAAATTCACCCCTCCACTTT.

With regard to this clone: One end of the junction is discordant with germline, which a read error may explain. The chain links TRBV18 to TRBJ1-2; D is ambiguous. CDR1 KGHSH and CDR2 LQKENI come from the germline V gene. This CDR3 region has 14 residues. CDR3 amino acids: CASSPLTENYGYTF. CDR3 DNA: TGTGCCAGCTCACCACTGACCGAAAACTATGGCTACACCTTT.

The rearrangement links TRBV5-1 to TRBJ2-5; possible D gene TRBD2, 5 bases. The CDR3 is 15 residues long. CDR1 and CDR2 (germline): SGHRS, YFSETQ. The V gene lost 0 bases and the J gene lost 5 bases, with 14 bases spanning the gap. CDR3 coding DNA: TGCGCCAGCAGCTTGGCCGGGGTGGAGGATGAGACCCAGTACTTC. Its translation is CASSLAGVEDETQYF. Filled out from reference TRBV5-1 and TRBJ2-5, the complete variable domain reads KAGVTQTPRYLIKTRGQQVTLSCSPISGHRSVSWYQQTPGQGLQFLFEYFSETQRNKGNFPGRFSGRQFSNSRSEMNVSTLELGDSALYLCASSLAGVEDETQYFGPGTRLLVL.

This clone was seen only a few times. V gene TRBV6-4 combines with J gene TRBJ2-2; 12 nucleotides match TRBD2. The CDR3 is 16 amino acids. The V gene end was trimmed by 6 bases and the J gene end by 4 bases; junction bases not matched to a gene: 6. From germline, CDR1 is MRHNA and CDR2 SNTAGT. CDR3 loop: CASRRTSGEVTGELFF. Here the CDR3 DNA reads TGTGCCAGCAGACGGACTAGCGGGGAAGTCACCGGGGAGCTGTTTTTT.

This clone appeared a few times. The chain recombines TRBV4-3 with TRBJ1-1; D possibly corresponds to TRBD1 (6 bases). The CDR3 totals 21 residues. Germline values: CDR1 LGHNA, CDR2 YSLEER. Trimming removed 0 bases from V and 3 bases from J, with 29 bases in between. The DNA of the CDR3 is TGCGCCAGCAGCCAAGATTTCGGGGGGCATTCCTGGGTGGAGGTGGACACTGAAGCTTTCTTT. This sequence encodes CASSQDFGGHSWVEVDTEAFF.

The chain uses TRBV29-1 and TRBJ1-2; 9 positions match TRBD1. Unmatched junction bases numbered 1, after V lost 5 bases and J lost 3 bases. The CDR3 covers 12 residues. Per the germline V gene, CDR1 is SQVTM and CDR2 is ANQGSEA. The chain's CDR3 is CSVRTGDYGYTF. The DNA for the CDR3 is TGCAGCGTTCGGACAGGGGACTATGGCTACACCTTC.

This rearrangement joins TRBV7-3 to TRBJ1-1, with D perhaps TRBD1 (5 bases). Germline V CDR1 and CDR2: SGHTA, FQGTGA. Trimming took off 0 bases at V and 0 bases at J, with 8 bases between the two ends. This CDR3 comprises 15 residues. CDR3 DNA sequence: TGTGCCAGCAGCTTAACTGGGGCTATGAACACTGAAGCTTTCTTT. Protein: CASSLTGAMNTEAFF.

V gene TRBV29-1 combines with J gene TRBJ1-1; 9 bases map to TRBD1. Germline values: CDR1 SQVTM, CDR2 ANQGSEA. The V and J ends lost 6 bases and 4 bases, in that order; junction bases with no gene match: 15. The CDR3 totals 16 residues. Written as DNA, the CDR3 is TGCAGCGTGCACCGGGACAGGGCAGACGTAGGCACTGAAGCTTTCTTT. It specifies CSVHRDRADVGTEAFF.

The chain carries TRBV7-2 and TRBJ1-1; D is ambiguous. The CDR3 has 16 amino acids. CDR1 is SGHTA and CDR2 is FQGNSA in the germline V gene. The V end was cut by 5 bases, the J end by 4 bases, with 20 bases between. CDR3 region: CASSLSLTASGTEAFF. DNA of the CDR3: TGTGCCAGCAGCCTATCTTTAACAGCCTCTGGCACTGAAGCTTTCTTT.

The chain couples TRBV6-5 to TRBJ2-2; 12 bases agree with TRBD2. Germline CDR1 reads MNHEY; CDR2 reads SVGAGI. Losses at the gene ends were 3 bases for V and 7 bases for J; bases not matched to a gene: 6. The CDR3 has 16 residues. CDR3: CASSYLLAGGIGELFF. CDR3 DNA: TGTGCCAGCAGTTATCTACTAGCGGGAGGTATCGGGGAGCTGTTTTTT.

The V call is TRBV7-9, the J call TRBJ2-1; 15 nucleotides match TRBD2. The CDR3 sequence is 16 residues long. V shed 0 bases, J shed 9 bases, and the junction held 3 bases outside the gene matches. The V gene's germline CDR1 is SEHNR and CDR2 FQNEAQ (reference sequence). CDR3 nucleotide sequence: TGTGCCAGCAGCTTAGCGGGACTAGCGGGAGGCGGTGAGCAGTTCTTC. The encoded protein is CASSLAGLAGGGEQFF.

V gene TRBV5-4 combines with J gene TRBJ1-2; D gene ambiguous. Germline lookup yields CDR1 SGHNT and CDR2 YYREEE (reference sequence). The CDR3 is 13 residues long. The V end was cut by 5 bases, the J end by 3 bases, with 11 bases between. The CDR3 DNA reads TGTGCCAGCAGTTCCGTTCTCGACTATGGCTACACCTTC. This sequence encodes CASSSVLDYGYTF.

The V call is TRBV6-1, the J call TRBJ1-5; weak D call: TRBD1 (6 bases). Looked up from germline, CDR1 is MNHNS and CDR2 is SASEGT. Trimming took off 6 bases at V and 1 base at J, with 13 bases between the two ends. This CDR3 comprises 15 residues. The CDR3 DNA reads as TGTGCCAGCAGACAGGGAGATAAGAGCAATCAGCCCCAGCATTTT. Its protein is CASRQGDKSNQPQHF.

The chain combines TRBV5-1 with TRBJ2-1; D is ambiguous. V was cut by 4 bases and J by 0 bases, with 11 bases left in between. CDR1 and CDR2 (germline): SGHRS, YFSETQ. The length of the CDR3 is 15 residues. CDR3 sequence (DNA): TGCGCCAGCAGCCCCACGCGAAGCTCCTACAATGAGCAGTTCTTC. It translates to CASSPTRSSYNEQFF.

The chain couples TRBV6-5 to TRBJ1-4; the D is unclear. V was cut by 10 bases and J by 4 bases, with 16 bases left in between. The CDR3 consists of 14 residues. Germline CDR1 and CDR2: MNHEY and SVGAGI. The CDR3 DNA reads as TGTGCCACGACTCCGGAGTTCCGTAATGAAAAACTGTTTTTT. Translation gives CATTPEFRNEKLFF.

CDR3 amino acids: CASSLGGGTGELFF. The CDR3 DNA reads as TGTGCCAGCAGCTTAGGAGGGGGCACCGGGGAGCTGTTTTTT. The chain carries TRBV7-6 and TRBJ2-2; D may be TRBD1 (6 bases). Germline V gene lookup returns CDR1 SGHVS and CDR2 FNYEAQ. V was shortened by 1 base and J by 4 bases, with 7 bases between the two germline ends. The CDR3 has 14 amino acids. Variable domain in full (rest from reference TRBV7-6 and TRBJ2-2): GAGVSQSPRYKVTKRGQDVALRCDPISGHVSLYWYRQALGQGPEFLTYFNYEAQQDKSGLPNDRFSAERPEGSISTLTIQRTEQRDSAMYRCASSLGGGTGELFFGEGSRLTVL.

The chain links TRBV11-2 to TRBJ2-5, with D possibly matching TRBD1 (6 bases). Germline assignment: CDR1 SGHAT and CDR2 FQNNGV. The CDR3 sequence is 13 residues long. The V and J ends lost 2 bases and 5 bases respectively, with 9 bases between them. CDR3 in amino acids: CASSLQGRETQYF. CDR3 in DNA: TGTGCCAGCAGCTTACAGGGGCGGGAGACCCAGTACTTC.